This passage covers 9 T cell receptor beta chains from one sample sequenced in a study of T cell responses to AZD1222 COVID-19 vaccine (dated by TCRdb to about 2021). The method behind the library was the immunoSEQ multiplex PCR assay. TCRdb re-hosts the immuneACCESS table, in-frame sequences only. Its copies lack some clones; in the studies checked, an unresolved V gene accounts for under half of them, and the cause for the rest is not known. This sample gives about 140,000 clones in total; over 90% of them show up just once. The ten largest make up over 0.85% of the sample. The time point label for this specimen denotes: baseline before first vaccination. The sample's treatment or condition label, in plain terms: meningococcal conjugate vaccine given as trial control. Sequencing was performed on peripheral blood, taken on day 0 of MenACWY control vaccination. Every receptor here comes from an adult in good health.

The rearrangement links TRBV5-1 to TRBJ1-2, with TRBD1 as a possible D gene (5 bases). Trimming pared 0 bases from V and 7 bases from J, leaving 13 bases between. The CDR3 runs to 14 residues. CDR1 SGHRS and CDR2 YFSETQ come from the germline V gene. The CDR3 spells CASSLVSPGPGYTF. CDR3 DNA: TGCGCCAGCAGCTTGGTTTCGCCAGGGCCTGGCTACACCTTC.

J is TRBJ1-1 and V is TRBV4-1, with D uncertain. Germline values: CDR1 MGHRA, CDR2 YSYEKL. This CDR3 has 14 amino acids. V lost 4 bases and J 2 bases, leaving 11 bases between the germline ends. The CDR3 spells CASSPRLGNTEAFF. Written as DNA, the CDR3 is TGCGCCAGCAGCCCTCGACTAGGAAACACTGAAGCTTTCTTT.

The CDR3 spells CASRDTGDQAAEAFF. The CDR3 region has the DNA TGTGCCAGCAGGGACACAGGGGACCAAGCAGCTGAAGCTTTCTTT. This chain connects TRBV3-1 (or the pseudogene TRBV3-2) to TRBJ1-1; 7 bases are shared with TRBD1. CDR3 length: 15 residues. The germline V gene has CDR1 LGHDT and CDR2 YNNKEL (reference sequence). V gave up 6 bases and J gave up 6 bases; unmatched junction bases: 13.

V and J are TRBV5-1 and TRBJ1-1; 9 nucleotides agree with TRBD1. V lost 3 bases to trimming and J lost 11 bases; unmatched junction nucleotides: 8. Germline CDR1 is SGHRS and CDR2 is YFSETQ. CDR3 size: 13 residues. The CDR3 protein is CASSSEQGARAFF. The CDR3 DNA is TGCGCCAGCAGCTCGGAACAGGGGGCACGGGCTTTCTTT.

The chain recombines TRBV5-6 with TRBJ1-5; possible D gene TRBD1, 5 bases. Germline V gene sequence: CDR1 SGHDT, CDR2 YYEEEE. This CDR3 is built from 13 residues. V lost 2 bases, J lost 7 bases, and 10 bases lay in between. The CDR3 region is CASSFRVDQPQHF. CDR3 in DNA: TGTGCCAGCAGCTTCAGGGTTGACCAGCCCCAGCATTTT.

In DNA form, the CDR3 reads TGTGCCAGCAGTTACGCGACCAGAGACAATGAGCAGTTCTTC. Translation gives CASSYATRDNEQFF. V is TRBV6-5 and J is TRBJ2-1; no firm D call. Germline CDR1 is MNHEY and CDR2 is SVGAGI. Between the trimmed V and J ends, which lost 2 bases and 5 bases, there was a span of 10 bases. The CDR3 runs 14 residues.

The chain employs TRBV2 and TRBJ1-2; 7 bases fit TRBD1. After removal of 6 bases from V and 8 bases from J, the junction contained 12 bases not matched to a gene. Germline-derived CDR1 and CDR2 are SNHLY and FYNNEI. This CDR3 is built from 14 residues. CDR3: CASSVGTVLGGYTF. The CDR3 DNA sequence: TGTGCCAGCAGCGTAGGGACAGTCCTAGGAGGCTACACCTTC.

The chain recombines TRBV19 with TRBJ1-5; D gene uncertain. The CDR3 is 14 residues long. V was cut by 6 bases and J by 2 bases, with 11 bases left in between. Germline-derived CDR1 and CDR2 are LNHDA and SQIVND (reference sequence). The CDR3, as DNA: TGTGCCAGTAGGGTCGGCGTGGGCAATCAGCCCCAGCATTTT. Translated, it gives CASRVGVGNQPQHF.

Only a few counts were recorded for this clone. V gene TRBV7-2 combines with J gene TRBJ1-4, with D maybe TRBD1 (6 bases). V lost 5 bases to trimming and J lost 8 bases, with 12 bases between them. The CDR3 sequence is 13 residues long. CDR1 is SGHTA, CDR2 FQGNSA, per germline. The CDR3 loop is CASSAGVGEKLFF. Written as DNA, the CDR3 is TGTGCCAGCAGCGCAGGGGTCGGCGAAAAACTGTTTTTT.